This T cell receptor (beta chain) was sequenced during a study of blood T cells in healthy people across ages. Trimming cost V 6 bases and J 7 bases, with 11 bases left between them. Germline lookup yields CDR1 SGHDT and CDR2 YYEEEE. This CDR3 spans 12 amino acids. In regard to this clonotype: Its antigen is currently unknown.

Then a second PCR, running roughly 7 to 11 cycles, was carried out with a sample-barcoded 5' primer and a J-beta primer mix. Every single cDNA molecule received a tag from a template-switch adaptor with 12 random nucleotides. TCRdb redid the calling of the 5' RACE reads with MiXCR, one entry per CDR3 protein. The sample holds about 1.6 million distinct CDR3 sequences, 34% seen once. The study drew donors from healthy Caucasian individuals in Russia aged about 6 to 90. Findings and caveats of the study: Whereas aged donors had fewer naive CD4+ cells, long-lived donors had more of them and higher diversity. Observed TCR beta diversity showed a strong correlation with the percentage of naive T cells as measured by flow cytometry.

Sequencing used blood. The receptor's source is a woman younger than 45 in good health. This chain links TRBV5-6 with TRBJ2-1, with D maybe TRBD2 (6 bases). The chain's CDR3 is CASTLRGNEQFF. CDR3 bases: TGTGCCAGCACTTTACGGGGGAATGAGCAGTTCTTC.